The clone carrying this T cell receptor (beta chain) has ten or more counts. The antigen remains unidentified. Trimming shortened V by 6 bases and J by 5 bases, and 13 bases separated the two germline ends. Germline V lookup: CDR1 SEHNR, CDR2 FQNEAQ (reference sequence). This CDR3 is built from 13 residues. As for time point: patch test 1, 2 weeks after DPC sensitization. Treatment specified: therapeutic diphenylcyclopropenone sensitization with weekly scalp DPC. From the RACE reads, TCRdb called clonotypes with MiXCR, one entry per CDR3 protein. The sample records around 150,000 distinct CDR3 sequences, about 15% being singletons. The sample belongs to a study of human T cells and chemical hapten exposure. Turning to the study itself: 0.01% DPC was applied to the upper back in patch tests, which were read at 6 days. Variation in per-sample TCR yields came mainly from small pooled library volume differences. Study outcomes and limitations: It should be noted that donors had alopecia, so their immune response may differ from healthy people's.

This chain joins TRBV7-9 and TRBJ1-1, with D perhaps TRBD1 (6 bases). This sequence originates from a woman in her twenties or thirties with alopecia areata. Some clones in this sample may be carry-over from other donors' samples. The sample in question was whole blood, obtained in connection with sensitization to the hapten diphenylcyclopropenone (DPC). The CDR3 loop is CASSIGGETEAFF. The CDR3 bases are TGTGCCAGCAGTATAGGGGGGGAAACTGAAGCTTTCTTT.